One and the same sample provided the 18 T cell receptor beta chains below, sequenced in a study of tumor-infiltrating lymphocytes in primary liver carcinoma. Taking 20-30 mg of unsorted bulk tissue, the authors co-extracted RNA and DNA. A primer matching the constant region was used to make TCR beta cDNA from approximately 500 ng of total RNA. For TCR beta, libraries were produced by three nested multiplex PCR rounds using slightly modified ARM-PCR. A C-beta reverse primer was combined with TRBV1-TRBV30 forward primers in the first two PCR rounds, and each round had 10 cycles. Each CDR3 protein is one row after TCRdb ran MiXCR on the multiplex PCR reads. The table includes 40,000 to 55,000 distinct CDR3 sequences, less than 75% detected once. The sequencing input was liver tumor tissue from sampling region 5. Subset of the sample: tumor region T5, tumor centre. These receptors were taken from a man aged 40-49 years with primary liver carcinoma and hepatitis B virus infection.

By proportion, this clonotype is medium-sized. J is TRBJ2-7 and V is TRBV11-2; 10 nucleotides align to TRBD2. The CDR3 runs 16 residues. V lost 3 bases, J lost 3 bases, and 8 bases stayed unmatched. Germline V gene data show CDR1 as SGHAT and CDR2 as FQNNGV. In DNA, the CDR3 is TGTGCCAGCAGCTTGACCGAGGTAGCGGGAGGCTACGAGCAGTACTTC. Protein sequence: CASSLTEVAGGYEQYF.

The chain combines TRBV28 with TRBJ2-7; D gene uncertain. Trimming took off 4 bases at V and 5 bases at J, with 15 bases between the two ends. The CDR3 contains 14 residues. The germline V gene has CDR1 MDHEN and CDR2 SYDVKM. The chain's CDR3 is CASSSANSSDEQYF. The CDR3 DNA reads TGTGCCAGCAGTTCAGCCAATTCCTCGGACGAGCAGTACTTC.

A remark on this clonotype: An end of the junction does not agree with germline; a read error may underlie this. This rearrangement joins TRBV6-5 to TRBJ2-7, with TRBD2 matching 8 bases. Germline CDR1 is MNHEY and CDR2 is SVGAGI. This CDR3 is built from 14 residues. CDR3 protein: CASRTDGLAYERYF. The CDR3 coding sequence is TGTGCCTCCAGGACGGATGGACTAGCCTACGAGCGGTACTTC.

With respect to this clonotype: One junction end disagrees with the germline gene, perhaps due to a read error. The J gene is TRBJ1-5, the V gene TRBV6-1, with TRBD1 as a possible D gene (5 bases). Per the germline V gene, CDR1 is MNHNS and CDR2 is SASEGT. The CDR3 runs to 15 residues. CDR3 DNA: TGTGCCAGCAATGAAAGTGGGACCTATAATCAGCCTCAGCATTTT. It is translated as CASNESGTYNQPQHF.

For this clonotype: Compared with germline, one end of the junction differs, possibly owing to a read error. The rearrangement uses TRBV12-3 or TRBV12-4 and TRBJ2-1; possibly TRBD1 or TRBD2 for D (6 bases each). The CDR3 is 14 amino acids. The CDR3 coding sequence is TGTGCCGGCAGCACCCTTACGGGGGCAAATGAACAGTTCTTC. Protein product: CAGSTLTGANEQFF.

With regard to this clonotype: Given a much more abundant clone one base away, this may be a read error. V gene TRBV7-3 combines with J gene TRBJ1-1; D remains ambiguous. Trimming shortened V by 5 bases and J by 1 base, and 8 bases separated the two germline ends. The germline CDR1 and CDR2 sequences are SGHTA and FQGTGA. The CDR3 spans 13 residues. For the CDR3, the DNA is TGTGCCAGCAGCCTGATGAGGAACACTGAAGCTTTCTTT. Translated: CASSLMRNTEAFF.

V is TRBV20-1 and J is TRBJ1-3; the D gene is possibly TRBD1 (6 bases). V shed 6 bases and J shed 3 bases, with 12 bases lying between them. The CDR3 spans 13 residues. Germline CDR1 and CDR2: DFQATT and SNEGSKA (reference sequence). CDR3 residues: CSAATGVGNTIYF. CDR3 bases: TGCAGTGCCGCGACAGGAGTTGGAAACACCATATATTTT.

Note on this clonotype: The junction departs from germline at one end; a sequencing error may be responsible. Here the CDR3 DNA reads TGTGCCAACAGTATTACCGGGCCTTCCGATGAGCAGTTGTTC. Its protein product is CANSITGPSDEQLF. The gene calls are TRBV12-3 or TRBV12-4 and TRBJ2-1, with D unresolved. CDR3 size: 14 residues.

The chain employs TRBV12-3 or TRBV12-4 and TRBJ1-1, with a weak D call TRBD1 (5 bases). This CDR3 is built from 13 residues. Trimming removed 5 bases from V and 10 bases from J, with 17 bases in between. DNA for the CDR3: TGTGCCAGCAGTAAGGGGCAATCGGGTGGAGCTTTCTTT. Its translation: CASSKGQSGGAFF.

A word on this clonotype: The conserved final phenylalanine or tryptophan is absent from the CDR3, which likely points to a read error. V gene TRBV4-2 combines with J gene TRBJ2-7; possible D gene TRBD2, 7 bases. The CDR3 has 15 residues. The ends were cut back, 8 bases at V and 0 bases at J, with 17 bases in the middle. CDR1 LGHNA and CDR2 YNFKEQ come from the germline V gene. CDR3 amino acids: CASGPRGGGSYEQYS. The CDR3 DNA follows: TGTGCCAGCGGCCCTCGGGGAGGGGGCTCCTACGAGCAGTACTCC.

In regard to this clonotype: As the CDR3 is not closed by the conserved phenylalanine or tryptophan, this likely results from a read error. This chain joins TRBV11-2 and TRBJ2-1; no firm D call. The CDR3 consists of 11 residues. The germline V gene encodes CDR1 SGHAT and CDR2 FQNNGV. As DNA, the CDR3 is TGTGCCGGCAGCTTAGCCAATGAGCAGTTCCTA. This codes for CAGSLANEQFL.

In its sample, this clonotype was seen many times. This sequence joins TRBV5-4 and TRBJ2-4; D is unresolved. Between the trimmed V and J ends, which lost 0 bases and 1 base, there was a span of 5 bases. This CDR3 comprises 14 residues. Germline loops: CDR1 SGHNT, CDR2 YYREEE (reference sequence). The CDR3 protein is CASSLDNAKNIQYF. The DNA of the CDR3 is TGTGCCAGCAGCTTGGACAACGCCAAAAACATTCAGTACTTC.

A note on this clonotype: This may stem from a read error, because a much larger clone lies one nucleotide away. The chain uses TRBV7-8 and TRBJ2-7; tentative D call: TRBD2 (7 bases). Trimming left V 1 base short and J 3 bases short, with 22 bases between. CDR1 is SGHVS and CDR2 is FQNEAQ in the germline V gene. The CDR3 runs 18 residues. This CDR3 reads CASSLVLGGGAGGYEQYF. The CDR3 DNA reads as TGTGCCAGCAGCTTAGTATTAGGCGGGGGCGCGGGTGGCTACGAGCAGTACTTC.

Concerning this clonotype: At one of its ends the junction is not consistent with the germline gene, which may arise from a read error. The chain has TRBV6-6 and TRBJ1-1; D gene uncertain. The CDR3 runs to 13 residues. Germline loops: CDR1 MNHNY, CDR2 SVGAGI (reference sequence). The CDR3 loop reads CASRQSMNIEASF. The CDR3 DNA follows: TGTGCCAGCAGGCAGAGCATGAACATTGAAGCTTCCTTT.

Remarks on this clonotype: One end of the junction fails to match germline, which may point to a read error. The chain links TRBV4-1 to TRBJ2-7, with 10 bases that match TRBD2. This CDR3 region has 15 residues. CDR1 MGHRA and CDR2 YSYEKL come from the germline V gene. CDR3 sequence reads: CVSSQASSGSYEQYF. The CDR3 DNA reads as TGCGTCAGCAGCCAGGCTTCTAGCGGGAGCTACGAGCAGTACTTC.

Of note for this clonotype: A much larger clone differs by one base, so this may be a read error. The rearrangement joins TRBV5-1 to TRBJ1-1, with TRBD1 identical over 7 bases. This CDR3 is built from 14 residues. Germline assignment: CDR1 SGHRS and CDR2 YFSETQ. CDR3 loop: CASSLDPGGTEASF. For the CDR3, the DNA is TGCGCCAGCAGCTTGGATCCAGGGGGTACTGAAGCTTCCTTT.

J is TRBJ2-5 and V is TRBV11-2; 9 bases agree with TRBD2. The CDR3 covers 16 residues. Germline V gene lookup returns CDR1 SGHAT and CDR2 FQNNGV. Trimming took 5 bases from V and 5 from J; bases not matched to a gene: 12. CDR3 sequence: CASSDPGTSWTETQYF. The CDR3 DNA reads TGTGCCAGCAGCGACCCCGGGACTAGCTGGACTGAGACCCAGTACTTC.

For this clonotype: The junction departs from the called germline gene at one end, perhaps through a read error. The rearrangement joins TRBV28 to TRBJ2-7; no reliable D call. The CDR3 consists of 13 residues. The germline V gene encodes CDR1 MDHEN and CDR2 SYDVKM. The CDR3 nucleotides read TGTGTCAGCAGTCCAGAACGGATCTTCCAAGGGTACTTC. As protein: CVSSPERIFQGYF.